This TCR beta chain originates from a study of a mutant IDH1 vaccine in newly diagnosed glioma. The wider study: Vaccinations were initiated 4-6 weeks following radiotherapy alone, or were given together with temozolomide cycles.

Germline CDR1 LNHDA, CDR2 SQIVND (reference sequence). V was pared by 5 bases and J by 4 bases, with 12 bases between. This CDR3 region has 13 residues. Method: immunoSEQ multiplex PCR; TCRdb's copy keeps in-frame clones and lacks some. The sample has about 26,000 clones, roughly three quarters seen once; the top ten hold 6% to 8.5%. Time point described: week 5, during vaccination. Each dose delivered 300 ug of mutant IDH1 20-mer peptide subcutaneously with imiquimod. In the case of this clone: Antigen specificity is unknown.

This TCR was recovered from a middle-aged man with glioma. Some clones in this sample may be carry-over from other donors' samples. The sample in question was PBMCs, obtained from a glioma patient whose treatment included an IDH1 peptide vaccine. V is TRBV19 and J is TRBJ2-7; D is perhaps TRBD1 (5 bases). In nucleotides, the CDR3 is TGTGCCAGTAGTTGGGGCCTCTCTTACGAGCAGTACTTC. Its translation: CASSWGLSYEQYF.